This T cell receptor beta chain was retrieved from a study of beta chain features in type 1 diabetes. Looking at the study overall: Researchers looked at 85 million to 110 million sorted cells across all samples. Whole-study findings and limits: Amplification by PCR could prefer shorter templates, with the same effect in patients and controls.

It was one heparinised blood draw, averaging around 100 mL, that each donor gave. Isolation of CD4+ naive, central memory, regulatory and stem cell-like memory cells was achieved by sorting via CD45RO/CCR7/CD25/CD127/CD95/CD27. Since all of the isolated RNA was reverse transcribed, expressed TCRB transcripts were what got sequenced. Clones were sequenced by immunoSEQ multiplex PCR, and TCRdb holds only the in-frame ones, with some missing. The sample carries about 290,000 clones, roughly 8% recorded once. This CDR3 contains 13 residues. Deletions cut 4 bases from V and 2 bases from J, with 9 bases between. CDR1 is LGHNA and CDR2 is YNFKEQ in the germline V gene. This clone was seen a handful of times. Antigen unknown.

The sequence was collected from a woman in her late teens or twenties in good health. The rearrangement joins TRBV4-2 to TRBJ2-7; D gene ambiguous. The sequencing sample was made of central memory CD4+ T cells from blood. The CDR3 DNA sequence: TGTGCCAGCAGCCGGGTGGGTACCTACGAGCAGTACGTC. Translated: CASSRVGTYEQYV.